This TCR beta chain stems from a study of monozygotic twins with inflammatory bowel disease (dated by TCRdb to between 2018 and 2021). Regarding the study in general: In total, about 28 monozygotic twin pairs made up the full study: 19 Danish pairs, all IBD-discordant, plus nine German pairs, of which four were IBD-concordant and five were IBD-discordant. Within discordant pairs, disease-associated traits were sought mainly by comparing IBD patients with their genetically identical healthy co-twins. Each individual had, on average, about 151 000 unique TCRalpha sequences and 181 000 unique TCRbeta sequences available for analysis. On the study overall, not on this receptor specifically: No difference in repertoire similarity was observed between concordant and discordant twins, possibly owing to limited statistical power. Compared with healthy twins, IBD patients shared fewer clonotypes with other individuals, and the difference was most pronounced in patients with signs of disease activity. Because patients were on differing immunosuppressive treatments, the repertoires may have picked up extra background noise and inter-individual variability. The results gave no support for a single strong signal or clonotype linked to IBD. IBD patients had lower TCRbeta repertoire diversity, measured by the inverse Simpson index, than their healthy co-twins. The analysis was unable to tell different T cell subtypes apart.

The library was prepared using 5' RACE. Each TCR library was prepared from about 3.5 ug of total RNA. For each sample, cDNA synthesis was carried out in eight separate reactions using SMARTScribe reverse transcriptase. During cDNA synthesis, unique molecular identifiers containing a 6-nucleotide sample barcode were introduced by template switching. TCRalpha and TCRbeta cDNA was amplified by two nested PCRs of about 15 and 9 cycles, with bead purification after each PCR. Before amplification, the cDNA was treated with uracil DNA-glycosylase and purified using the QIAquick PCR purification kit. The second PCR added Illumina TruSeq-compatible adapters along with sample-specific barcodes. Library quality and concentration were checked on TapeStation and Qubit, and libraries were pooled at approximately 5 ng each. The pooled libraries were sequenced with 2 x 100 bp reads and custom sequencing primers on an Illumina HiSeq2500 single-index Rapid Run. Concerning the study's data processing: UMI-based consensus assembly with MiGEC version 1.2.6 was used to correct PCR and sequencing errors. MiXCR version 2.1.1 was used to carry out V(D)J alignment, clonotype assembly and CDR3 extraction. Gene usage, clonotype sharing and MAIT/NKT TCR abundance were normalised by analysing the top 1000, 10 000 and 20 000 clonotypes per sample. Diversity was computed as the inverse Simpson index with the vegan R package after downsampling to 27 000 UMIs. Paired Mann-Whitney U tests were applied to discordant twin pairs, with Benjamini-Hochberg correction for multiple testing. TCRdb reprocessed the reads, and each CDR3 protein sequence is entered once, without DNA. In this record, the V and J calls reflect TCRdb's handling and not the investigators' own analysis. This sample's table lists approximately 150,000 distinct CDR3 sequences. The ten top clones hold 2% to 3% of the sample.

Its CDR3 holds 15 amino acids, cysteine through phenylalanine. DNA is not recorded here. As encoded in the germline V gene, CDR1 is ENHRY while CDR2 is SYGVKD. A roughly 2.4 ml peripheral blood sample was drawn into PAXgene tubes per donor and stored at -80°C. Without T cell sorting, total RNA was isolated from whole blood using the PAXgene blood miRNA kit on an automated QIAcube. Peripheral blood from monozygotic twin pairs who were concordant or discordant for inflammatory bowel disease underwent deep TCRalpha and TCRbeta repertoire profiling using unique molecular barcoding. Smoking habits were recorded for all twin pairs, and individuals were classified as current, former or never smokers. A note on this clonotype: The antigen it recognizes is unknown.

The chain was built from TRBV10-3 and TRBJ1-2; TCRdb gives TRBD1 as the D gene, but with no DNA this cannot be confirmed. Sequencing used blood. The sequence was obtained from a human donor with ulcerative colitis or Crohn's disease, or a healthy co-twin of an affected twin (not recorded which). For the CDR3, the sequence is CAISGDRGPTYGYTF.